These 15 T cell receptor beta chains originate from one sample sequenced in a study of T-cell memory formation after mild COVID-19. TCRdb fed the 5' RACE reads into MiXCR, producing one record per CDR3 protein. The sample has about 340,000 distinct CDR3 sequences, 13% seen once. The sample comprised PBMCs or a T cell subset sorted from them (not recorded which). The receptors come from a man between 18 and 29 years old who had mild COVID-19 (a few samples of this study predate the infection). Cell type and time point are not known.

The sample holds a few counts of this clonotype. This rearrangement joins TRBV21-1 to TRBJ2-4. TRBV21-1 is assigned pseudogene status. CDR3 length: 16 amino acids. CDR3 residues: CASSKVAELAKNIQYF. The CDR3 coding sequence is TGTGCCAGCAGCAAGGTCGCGGAGCTAGCCAAAAACATTCAGTACTTC.

This clonotype has more than one count but fewer than ten. This chain links TRBV7-2 with TRBJ2-3; D may be TRBD1 (5 bases). Germline V gives CDR1 SGHTA, CDR2 FQGNSA. There are 17 residues in the CDR3. Trimming left V 1 base short and J 0 bases short, with 14 bases between. For the CDR3, the DNA is TGTGCCAGCAGCTTAGAGGCCGAGACAGCTAGCACAGATACGCAGTATTTT. It is translated as CASSLEAETASTDTQYF.

V usage is TRBV7-2 and J usage is TRBJ2-7, with unresolved D. Germline CDR1 reads SGHTA; CDR2 reads FQGNSA. The CDR3 spans 12 residues. Trimming took 1 base from V and 6 from J, leaving 7 bases between them. Here the CDR3 reads CASSLDGGEQYF. In DNA, the CDR3 is TGTGCCAGCAGCTTAGACGGTGGCGAGCAGTACTTC.

The rearrangement links TRBV4-3 to TRBJ1-6, with D possibly matching TRBD1 (6 bases). CDR1 and CDR2 from the germline V gene are LGHNA and YSLEER. V lost 4 bases and J 7 bases, leaving 14 bases between the germline ends. The CDR3 length is 15 residues. CDR3: CASSPGDLRNSPLHF. CDR3 in DNA: TGCGCCAGCAGCCCAGGGGATCTTAGAAATTCACCCCTCCACTTT.

This clonotype was counted between two and nine times. The genes are TRBV11-2 and TRBJ2-1; 7 bases line up with TRBD1. The germline V gene encodes CDR1 SGHAT and CDR2 FQNNGV. CDR3 length: 16 residues. V trimming: 2 bases; J trimming: 7 bases; junction bases outside the gene matches: 11. The CDR3 nucleotides read TGTGCCAGCAGCTTATTGACAGGGCGAATGGGGAATGAGCAGTTCTTC. It codes for CASSLLTGRMGNEQFF.

This rearrangement joins TRBV6-2 or TRBV6-3 to TRBJ2-6; D may be TRBD2 (6 bases). The V gene lost 2 bases and the J gene lost 1 base, with 12 bases spanning the gap. The CDR3 spans 17 residues. Looked up from germline, CDR1 is MNHEY and CDR2 is SVGEGT. In DNA form, the CDR3 reads TGTGCCAGCAGTTACGGTTTTCGGGGGTCTGGGGCCAACGTCCTGACTTTC. Protein product: CASSYGFRGSGANVLTF.

The CDR3 reads CSVYFGPENEKLFF. CDR3 nucleotide sequence: TGCAGCGTGTACTTTGGACCCGAGAATGAAAAACTGTTTTTT. V is TRBV29-1 and J is TRBJ1-4; D call uncertain. This CDR3 spans 14 amino acids. The ends were cut back, 6 bases at V and 5 bases at J, with 16 bases in the middle. CDR1 and CDR2 from the germline V gene are SQVTM and ANQGSEA.

J is TRBJ2-7 and V is TRBV7-9, with D possibly called TRBD1 or TRBD2 (5 bases each). CDR1 is SEHNR and CDR2 is FQNEAQ in the germline V gene (reference sequence). The CDR3 has 13 residues. V shed 1 base and J shed 3 bases, with 7 bases lying between them. In DNA, the CDR3 is TGTGCCAGCAGCTTAGGGGACCACTACGAGCAGTACGTC. Its protein is CASSLGDHYEQYV.

The chain links TRBV7-2 to TRBJ2-3; D may be TRBD1 or TRBD2 (5 bases each). V was shortened by 5 bases and J by 4 bases, with 19 bases between the two germline ends. Germline assignment: CDR1 SGHTA and CDR2 FQGNSA. CDR3 length: 16 residues. In DNA, the CDR3 is TGTGCCAGCAGCCTGGCCCCCGGGACCACCGCAGATACGCAGTATTTT. Translation: CASSLAPGTTADTQYF.

V gene TRBV2 combines with J gene TRBJ2-5, with D perhaps TRBD1 or TRBD2 (6 bases each). This CDR3 is built from 13 residues. The germline gives CDR1 SNHLY, CDR2 FYNNEI. V lost 2 bases to trimming and J lost 5 bases, with 9 bases between them. The CDR3 nucleotides are TGTGCCAGCAGTGAATGGGGGGCTGAGACCCAGTACTTC. Protein sequence: CASSEWGAETQYF.

This chain joins TRBV4-1 and TRBJ2-4; the D is unclear. Trimming cost V 4 bases and J 0 bases, with 16 bases left between them. The CDR3 runs 17 residues. Per the germline V gene, CDR1 is MGHRA and CDR2 is YSYEKL. CDR3 DNA: TGCGCCAGCAGCCTTTACGTGGCAGGCGAAGCCAAAAACATTCAGTACTTC. It encodes CASSLYVAGEAKNIQYF.

V and J are TRBV7-6 and TRBJ2-7, with 8 positions matching TRBD2. The CDR3 consists of 13 residues. V dropped 4 bases and J dropped 8; count of bases not matched to a gene: 7. Germline CDR1 is SGHVS and CDR2 is FNYEAQ. The CDR3 loop reads CASSYRGGAQQYF. As DNA, the CDR3 is TGTGCCAGCAGCTACCGGGGGGGGGCACAGCAGTACTTC.

The chain is built from TRBV2 and TRBJ2-2, with D possibly being TRBD1 or TRBD2 (6 bases each). CDR1 SNHLY and CDR2 FYNNEI come from the germline V gene. V was pared by 8 bases and J by 1 base, with 11 bases between. CDR3 length: 14 residues. The CDR3 region is CASGGRGNTGELFF. CDR3 DNA: TGTGCCAGCGGGGGGCGCGGGAACACCGGGGAGCTGTTTTTT.

The V call is TRBV28, the J call TRBJ2-5; 9 bases align to TRBD1. The CDR3 sequence is 14 residues long. Germline V lookup: CDR1 MDHEN, CDR2 SYDVKM. V lost 6 bases, J lost 5 bases, and 7 bases stayed unmatched. In DNA, the CDR3 is TGTGCCAGCAGCTCCGGGACAGGGTATGAGACCCAGTACTTC. This translates into CASSSGTGYETQYF. The whole variable domain, remainder taken from reference TRBV28 and TRBJ2-5, is DVKVTQSSRYLVKRTGEKVFLECVQDMDHENMFWYRQDPGLGLRLIYFSYDVKMKEKGDIPEGYSVSREKKERFSLILESASTNQTSMYLCASSSGTGYETQYFGPGTRLLVL.

This clonotype was seen only a few times. The rearrangement links TRBV6-6 to TRBJ1-1; D might be TRBD1 (5 bases). The CDR3 has 17 residues. The V gene's germline CDR1 is MNHNY and CDR2 SVGAGI (reference sequence). V lost 7 bases and J 1 base, leaving 22 bases between the germline ends. The chain's CDR3 is CASTPPGSKRGNTEAFF. The CDR3 DNA reads as TGTGCCAGCACTCCCCCCGGATCCAAAAGGGGGAACACTGAAGCTTTCTTT.